The clone carrying this T cell receptor beta chain has only one observation. TCRdb's copy holds only in-frame clones and misses some; the assay was immunoSEQ multiplex PCR. The sample includes several thousand clones, around 29% of them seen just once. This entry comes from a study of graft-versus-host responses after intestinal transplantation. Findings of the study overall: Peak levels of circulating GvH clones tracked with early post-transplant HvG declines. Recipient bone marrow held GvH clones, some seen earlier in ileum or blood.

The CDR3 has 14 amino acids. Deletions cut 3 bases from V and 8 bases from J, with 14 bases between. The germline gives CDR1 SGHTA, CDR2 FQGTGA. Responders labeled with CFSE (roughly 200,000) were plated with roughly 200,000 irradiated, violet-dye-labeled stimulators. The specimen comprised alloreactive CD4+ T cells from a mixed lymphocyte reaction culture, sampled before transplantation. Subset denoted: CFSE-low proliferating T cells sorted from roughly 6-day pre-transplant mixed lymphocyte reaction (GvH or HvG direction). The chain employs TRBV7-3 and TRBJ2-1, with a possible D match to TRBD2 (5 bases). This TCR came from a human patient who was an organ donor for intestinal transplantation. The CDR3 loop is CASSLRGQIHEQFF. CDR3 coding DNA: TGTGCCAGCAGCTTGCGAGGGCAGATTCATGAGCAGTTCTTC. Full variable domain (missing parts from reference TRBV7-3 and TRBJ2-1): GAGVSQTPSNKVTEKGKYVELRCDPISGHTALYWYRQSLGQGPEFLIYFQGTGAADDSGLPNDRFFAVRPEGSVSTLKIQRTERGDSAVYLCASSLRGQIHEQFFGPGTRLTVL.